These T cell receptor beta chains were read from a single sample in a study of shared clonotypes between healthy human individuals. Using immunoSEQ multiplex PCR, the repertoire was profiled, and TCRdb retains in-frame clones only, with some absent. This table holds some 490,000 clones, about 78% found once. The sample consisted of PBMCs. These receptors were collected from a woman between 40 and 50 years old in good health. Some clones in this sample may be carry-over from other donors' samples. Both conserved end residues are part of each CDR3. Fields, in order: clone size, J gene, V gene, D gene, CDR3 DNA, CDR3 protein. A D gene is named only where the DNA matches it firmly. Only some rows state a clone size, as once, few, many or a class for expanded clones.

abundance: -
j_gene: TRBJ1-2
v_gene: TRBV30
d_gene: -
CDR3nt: TGTGCCTGGGGTGTTTCTAGGACTAATGGCTACACCTTC
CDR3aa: CAWGVSRTNGYTF

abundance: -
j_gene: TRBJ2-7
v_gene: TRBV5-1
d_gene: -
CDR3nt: TGCGCCAGCAGCCCGGCAAGGGATTACGAGCAGTACTTC
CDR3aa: CASSPARDYEQYF

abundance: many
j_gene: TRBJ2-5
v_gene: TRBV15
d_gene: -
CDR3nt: TGTGCCACCAGCGGGACCCCCCTGACAGATCAAGAGACCCAGTACTTC
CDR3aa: CATSGTPLTDQETQYF

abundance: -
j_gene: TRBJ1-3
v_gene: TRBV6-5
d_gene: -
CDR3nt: TGTGCCAGCAGGAAAAGCTCTGGAAACACCATATATTTT
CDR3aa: CASRKSSGNTIYF

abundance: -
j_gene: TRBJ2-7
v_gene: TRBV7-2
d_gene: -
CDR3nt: TGTGCCAGCAGCTTAGCCCCAAAACTCTGGACCGAGGAGGGGGTCCACGAGCAGTACTTC
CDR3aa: CASSLAPKLWTEEGVHEQYF

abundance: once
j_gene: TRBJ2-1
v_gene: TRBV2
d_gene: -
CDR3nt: TGTGCCAGCATGGTGGGCTCCTACAATGAGCAGTTCTTC
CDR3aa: CASMVGSYNEQFF

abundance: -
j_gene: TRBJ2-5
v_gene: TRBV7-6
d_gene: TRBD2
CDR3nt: TGTGCCAGCAGCCCCCTAGCGGGGCTCCAAGAGACCCAGTACTTC
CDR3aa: CASSPLAGLQETQYF

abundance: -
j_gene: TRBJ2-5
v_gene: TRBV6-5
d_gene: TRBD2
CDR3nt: TGTGCCAGCAGTTACGCGGCGGGAGTAAGAGAGACCCAGTACTTC
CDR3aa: CASSYAAGVRETQYF

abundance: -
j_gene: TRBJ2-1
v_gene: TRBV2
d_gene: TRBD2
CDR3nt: TGTGCCAGCAGTGAAGGTAGCGGGAGGGCCTTAAACTACAATGAGCAGTTCTTC
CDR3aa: CASSEGSGRALNYNEQFF

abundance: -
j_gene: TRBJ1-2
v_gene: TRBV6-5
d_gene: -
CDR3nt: TGTGCCAGCAGTTACACAGGACAATCGGATGGCTACACCTTC
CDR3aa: CASSYTGQSDGYTF

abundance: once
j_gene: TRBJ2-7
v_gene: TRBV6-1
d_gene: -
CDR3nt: TGTGCCAGCAGTGACGGACCGCTAGATTCCTACGAGCAGTACTTC
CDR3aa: CASSDGPLDSYEQYF

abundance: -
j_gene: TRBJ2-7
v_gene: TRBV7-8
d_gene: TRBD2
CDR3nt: TGTGCCAGCAGCGAGATTGGCGGGAGGCCCTACGAGCAGTACTTC
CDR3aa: CASSEIGGRPYEQYF

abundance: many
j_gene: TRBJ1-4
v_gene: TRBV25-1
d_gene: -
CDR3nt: TGTGCCAGCAGTGTCCCAGAGGATAATGAAAAACTGTTTTTT
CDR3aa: CASSVPEDNEKLFF

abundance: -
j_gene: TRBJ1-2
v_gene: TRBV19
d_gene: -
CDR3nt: TGTGCCAGTAGTTTAGGACTCGTTAACTATGGCTACACCTTC
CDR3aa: CASSLGLVNYGYTF

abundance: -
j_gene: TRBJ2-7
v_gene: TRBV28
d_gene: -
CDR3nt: TGTGTCTCCGGCAGCTCCTACGAGCAGTACTTC
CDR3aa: CVSGSSYEQYF

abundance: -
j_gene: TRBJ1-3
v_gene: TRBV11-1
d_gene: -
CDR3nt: TGTGCCAGCAGCCGAACCACGCTCCAGGGAGACACCATATATTTT
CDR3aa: CASSRTTLQGDTIYF

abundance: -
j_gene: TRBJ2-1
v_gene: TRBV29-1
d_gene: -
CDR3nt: TGCAGCGTTGCCCGGAGGGGGCTGGGTCTGAATGAGCAGTTCTTC
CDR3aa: CSVARRGLGLNEQFF

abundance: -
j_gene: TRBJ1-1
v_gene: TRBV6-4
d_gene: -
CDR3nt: TGTGCCAGCAGTGACTCGAGGTCAGGAGGTCTTCCTGAAGCTTTCTTT
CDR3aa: CASSDSRSGGLPEAFF

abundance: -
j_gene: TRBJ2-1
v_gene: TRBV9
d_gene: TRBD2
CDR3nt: TGTGCCAGCAGCAAAGGACTAGCGCGGGAGCAGTTCTTC
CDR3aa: CASSKGLAREQFF

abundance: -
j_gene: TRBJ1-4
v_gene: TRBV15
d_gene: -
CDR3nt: TGTGCCACCAGCAGAGATGTGAAAGGGGAAAAACTGTTTTTT
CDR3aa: CATSRDVKGEKLFF